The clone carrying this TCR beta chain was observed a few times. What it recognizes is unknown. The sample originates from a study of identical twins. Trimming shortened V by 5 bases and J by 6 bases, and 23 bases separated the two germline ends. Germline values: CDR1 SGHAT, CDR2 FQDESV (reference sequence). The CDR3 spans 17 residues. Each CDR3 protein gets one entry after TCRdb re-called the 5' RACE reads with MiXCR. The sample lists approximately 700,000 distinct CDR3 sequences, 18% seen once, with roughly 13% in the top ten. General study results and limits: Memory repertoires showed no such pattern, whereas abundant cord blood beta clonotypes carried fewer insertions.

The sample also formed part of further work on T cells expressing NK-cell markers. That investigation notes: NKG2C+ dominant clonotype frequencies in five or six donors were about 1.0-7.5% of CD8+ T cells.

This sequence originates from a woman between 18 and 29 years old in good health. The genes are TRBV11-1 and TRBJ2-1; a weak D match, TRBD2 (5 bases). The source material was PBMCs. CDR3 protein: CASSDPGLASKPNEQFF. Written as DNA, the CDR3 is TGTGCCAGCAGCGATCCCGGGCTAGCTTCAAAACCCAATGAGCAGTTCTTC.